This T cell receptor (beta chain) came from a study of response to subunit inactivated influenza vaccine. TCRdb recomputed calls from the RT-PCR reads with MiXCR, one row per CDR3 protein. The sample includes roughly 540,000 distinct CDR3 sequences, under 30% of them seen just once. The germline CDR1 and CDR2 sequences are SGHNT and YENEEA. The V and J ends lost 2 bases and 8 bases respectively, with 18 bases between them. The CDR3 has 15 residues. The same data also went into a second study, on T cells expressing NK-cell markers. That work contributes: Template switching by 5'RACE with UMIs generated the TCR beta cDNA. Researchers got TCR beta repertoires out of sorted CD3+CD56+NKG2C+, CD3+CD56+NKG2C- and CD3+CD56-NKG2C+ T cells. Serological testing identified most of the eight sequenced donors as HCMV-seropositive and one as seronegative. Clones of NKG2C+ T cells that had expanded were of unclear HCMV specificity.

This specimen consisted of CD4+ T cells sorted from PBMCs, obtained 11 to 12 days after vaccination. The sequence was obtained from a middle-aged man who received an inactivated influenza vaccine. The V and J genes are TRBV11-3 and TRBJ1-2; D is undetermined. The CDR3 DNA sequence: TGTGCCAGCAGCTTAATCTGCTGGGGTTGCTGCGGCTACACCTTC. Translating gives CASSLICWGCCGYTF. The whole variable domain, remainder taken from reference TRBV11-3 and TRBJ1-2, is EAGVVQSPRYKIIEKKQPVAFWCNPISGHNTLYWYLQNLGQGPELLIRYENEEAVDDSQLPKDRFSAERLKGVDSTLKIQPAELGDSAVYLCASSLICWGCCGYTFGSGTRLTVV.